Below are 7 T cell receptor beta chains sequenced from a single sample in a study of blood T cell repertoires in COVID-19. Assay: immunoSEQ multiplex PCR; the TCRdb copy retains only in-frame clones and omits some. The data contain about 92,000 clones, around 72% of them singletons. What was sequenced was peripheral blood. The receptors shown here come from an older woman in a cohort sampled during active or convalescent COVID-19.

The chain couples TRBV5-1 to TRBJ1-1, with 11 bases fitting TRBD1. Germline V gives CDR1 SGHRS, CDR2 YFSETQ. The CDR3 contains 18 residues. Unmatched junction bases numbered 16, after V lost 5 bases and J lost 4 bases. The CDR3 DNA follows: TGCGCCAGCAGTTACTTCCGGACAGGGGGCGACTTTGGCACTGAAGCTTTCTTT. As protein: CASSYFRTGGDFGTEAFF.

This chain joins TRBV30 and TRBJ2-3, with 7 bases aligning to TRBD2. Germline loops: CDR1 GTSNPN, CDR2 SVGIG (reference sequence). CDR3 length: 14 residues. V was pared by 1 base and J by 2 bases, with 3 bases of the junction left unmatched. The CDR3 is CAWSGTSFTDTQYF. CDR3 coding DNA: TGTGCCTGGAGTGGGACTAGTTTCACAGATACGCAGTATTTT.

This chain joins TRBV19 and TRBJ1-2; 7 bases align to TRBD1. CDR3 length: 13 amino acids. Germline V gene lookup returns CDR1 LNHDA and CDR2 SQIVND (reference sequence). The ends lost 2 bases at V and 5 bases at J; junction bases unmatched: 2. CDR3 nucleotide sequence: TGTGCCAGTAGTATACCGACAGGGTATGGCTACACCTTC. Translating it yields CASSIPTGYGYTF.

The chain is built from TRBV6-4 and TRBJ1-5, with a tentative D call TRBD1 (5 bases). Germline V lookup: CDR1 MRHNA, CDR2 SNTAGT. The V and J ends lost 5 bases and 3 bases respectively, with 8 bases between them. The CDR3 spans 13 residues. The chain's CDR3 is CASSQGPNQPQHF. The CDR3 DNA reads TGTGCCAGCAGTCAGGGCCCCAATCAGCCCCAGCATTTT.

The rearrangement links TRBV6-5 to TRBJ2-7; 8 bases align to TRBD1. V gave up 6 bases and J gave up 5 bases; unmatched junction bases: 9. CDR1 is MNHEY, CDR2 SVGAGI, per germline. This CDR3 is built from 14 residues. The CDR3 reads CASSSGQEAHEQYF. CDR3 coding DNA: TGTGCCAGCAGCTCGGGACAGGAAGCGCACGAGCAGTACTTC.

This clone has at least ten counts. J is TRBJ2-7 and V is TRBV27; 10 nucleotides line up with TRBD1. This CDR3 region has 14 residues. Unmatched junction bases numbered 4, after V lost 8 bases and J lost 0 bases. Germline CDR1 and CDR2: MNHEY and SMNVEV (reference sequence). The CDR3 here is CASGRDRGSYEQYF. The CDR3 nucleotides are TGTGCCAGCGGCCGGGACAGGGGCTCCTACGAGCAGTACTTC.

In its sample, this clone was seen many times. CDR3 DNA sequence: TGTGCCAGTAGTATAGAAAGCGGCACCGGGGAGCTGTTTTTT. Translating it yields CASSIESGTGELFF. The chain carries TRBV19 and TRBJ2-2, with D possibly matching TRBD2 (5 bases). Germline lookup yields CDR1 LNHDA and CDR2 SQIVND (reference sequence). The CDR3 is 14 residues long. Trimming left V 0 bases short and J 4 bases short, with 6 bases between. Full variable domain (remainder filled in from reference TRBV19 and TRBJ2-2): DGGITQSPKYLFRKEGQNVTLSCEQNLNHDAMYWYRQDPGQGLRLIYYSQIVNDFQKGDIAEGYSVSREKKESFPLTVTSAQKNPTAFYLCASSIESGTGELFFGEGSRLTVL.